This note documents a single TCR beta chain sequence. This clone occurred many times. Its antigen remains undetermined. The sample holds no much larger clone one base away, and base qualities are not on file. Each collaborating institution followed its own protocols to collect whole blood in K2EDTA tubes. For TCRbeta analysis, collaborators shipped samples in one of three forms: frozen whole blood, isolated PBMCs, or DNA extracted from either of those sample types. The sample originates from a study of blood T cell repertoires in COVID-19 (TCRdb year 2020). About the study as a whole: The collaborator samples originated in the United States, Italy and Spain and spanned the acute and convalescent phases of COVID-19. Where HLA class I and class II types were available, the types were taken from metadata supplied by the sample provider, not from assay-based typing. The repertoires were made available in a free public database intended to serve as a resource for research on the immune response to SARS-CoV-2. Samples came from the ongoing ImmuneRACE study (first 160 participants) plus 1,254 subjects from 6 global collaborators. Subjects who had been exposed to COVID-19, were actively infected with it, or had recovered from it provided the deeply sampled blood TCRbeta repertoires that made up the dataset. The sample metadata nearly always contained a de-identified subject ID, COVID-19 status, age in years and sex. The material from the prospective study consisted of cDNA or gDNA derived from T cells, B-cell-depleted T cells, or PBMCs.

Here V drops 5 bases and J drops 12 bases, and the junction holds 7 bases not matched to any gene. From a lookup of the germline V gene, CDR1 and CDR2 are LGHNT and FRNRAP. Spanning cysteine to phenylalanine, the CDR3 consists of 12 amino acids. The read is trimmed to its CDR3 DNA, 36 bases read in frame from base 1. TCRbeta CDR3 regions were amplified from genomic DNA by means of the immunoSEQ Assay, a bias-controlled multiplex PCR. In the source study's methods: The number of nucleated cells in each sample was estimated by amplification of reference gene primers within the assay. To quantify the absolute abundance of each unique TCRbeta CDR3 rearrangement, sequence reads were collapsed and filtered. For each sample, productive Simpson clonality was calculated as the square root of Simpson's diversity index across productive rearrangements. In TCRdb, the immuneACCESS table is reduced to in-frame sequences with V and J assigned. These tables do not hold every clone; where another copy was compared, an unresolved V gene accounts for under half, and the others remain unexplained. D and trimming come from the DNA, and the V and J calls and clone size come from that table. The sample includes around 130,000 clones, with roughly 81% observed a single time. The top ten hold around 13% of the sample.

On the study overall, not on this receptor specifically: How much clinical and demographic metadata was included differed by source and by participant, and the metadata was provided uncurated.

Source material: peripheral blood. The clonotype originates from a human donor in a cohort sampled during active COVID-19. Recombination connected TRBV12-5 to TRBJ2-1; 7 central nucleotides agree with TRBD2. The CDR3 reads CASGTMGRGQFF. The nucleotide sequence reads as follows: TGTGCTAGTGGTACCATGGGGAGGGGGCAGTTCTTC.